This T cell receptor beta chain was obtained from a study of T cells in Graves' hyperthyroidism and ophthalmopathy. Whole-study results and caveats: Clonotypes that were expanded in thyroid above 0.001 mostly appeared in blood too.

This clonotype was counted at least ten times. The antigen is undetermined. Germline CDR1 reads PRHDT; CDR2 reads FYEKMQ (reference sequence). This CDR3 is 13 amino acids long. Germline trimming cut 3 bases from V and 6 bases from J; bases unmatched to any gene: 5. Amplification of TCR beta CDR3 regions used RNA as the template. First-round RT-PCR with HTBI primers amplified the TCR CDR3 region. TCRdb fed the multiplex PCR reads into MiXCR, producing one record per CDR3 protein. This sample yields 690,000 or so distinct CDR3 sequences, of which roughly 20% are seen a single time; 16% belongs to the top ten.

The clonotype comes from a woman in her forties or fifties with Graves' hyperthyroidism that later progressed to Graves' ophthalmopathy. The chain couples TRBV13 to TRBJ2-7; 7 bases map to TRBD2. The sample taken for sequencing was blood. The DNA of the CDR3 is TGTGCCAGCAGCTTCGGGAGGTTCGGCGAGCAGTACTTC. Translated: CASSFGRFGEQYF.